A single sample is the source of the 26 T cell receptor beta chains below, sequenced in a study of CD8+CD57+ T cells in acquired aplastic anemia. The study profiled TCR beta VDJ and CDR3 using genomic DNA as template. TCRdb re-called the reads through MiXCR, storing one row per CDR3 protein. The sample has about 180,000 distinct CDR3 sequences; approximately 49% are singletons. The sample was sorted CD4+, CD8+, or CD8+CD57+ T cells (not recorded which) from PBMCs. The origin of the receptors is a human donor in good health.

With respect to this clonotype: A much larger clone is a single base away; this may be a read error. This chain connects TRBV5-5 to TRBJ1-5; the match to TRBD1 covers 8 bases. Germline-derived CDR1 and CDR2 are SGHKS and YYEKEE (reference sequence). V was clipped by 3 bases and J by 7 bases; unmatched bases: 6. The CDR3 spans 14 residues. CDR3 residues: CASSSLDRAQPQHF. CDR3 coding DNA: TGTGCCAGCAGCTCCCTGGACAGGGCACAGCCCCAGCATTTT.

CDR3 region: CATSSHGLRDRFYEQYF. The CDR3 DNA reads as TGTGCCACCAGCAGCCACGGACTCCGGGACCGATTCTACGAGCAGTACTTC. The V call is TRBV15, the J call TRBJ2-7; D tentatively fits TRBD1 or TRBD2 (5 bases each). Germline V gene lookup returns CDR1 LNHNV and CDR2 YYDKDF (reference sequence). The length of the CDR3 is 17 residues. Trimming cost V 3 bases and J 3 bases, with 21 bases left between them.

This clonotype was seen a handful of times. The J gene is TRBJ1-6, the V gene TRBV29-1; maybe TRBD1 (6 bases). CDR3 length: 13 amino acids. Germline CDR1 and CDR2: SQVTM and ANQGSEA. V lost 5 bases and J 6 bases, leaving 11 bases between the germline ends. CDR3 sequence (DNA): TGCAGCGTTAAGGACAGTCCTAATTCACCCCTCCACTTT. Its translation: CSVKDSPNSPLHF.

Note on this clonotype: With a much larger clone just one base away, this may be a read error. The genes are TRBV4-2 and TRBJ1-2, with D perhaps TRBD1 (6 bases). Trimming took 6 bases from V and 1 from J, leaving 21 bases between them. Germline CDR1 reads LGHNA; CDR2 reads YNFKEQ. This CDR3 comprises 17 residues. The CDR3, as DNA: TGTGCCAGCAGAAGACCACAAGGGGACACGGTTAACTATGGCTACACCTTC. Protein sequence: CASRRPQGDTVNYGYTF.

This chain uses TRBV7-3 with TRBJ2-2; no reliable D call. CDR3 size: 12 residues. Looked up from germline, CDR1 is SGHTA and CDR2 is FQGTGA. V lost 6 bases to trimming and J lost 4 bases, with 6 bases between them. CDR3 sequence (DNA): TGTGCCAGCAGGTCAGCCACCGGGGAGCTGTTTTTT. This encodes CASRSATGELFF.

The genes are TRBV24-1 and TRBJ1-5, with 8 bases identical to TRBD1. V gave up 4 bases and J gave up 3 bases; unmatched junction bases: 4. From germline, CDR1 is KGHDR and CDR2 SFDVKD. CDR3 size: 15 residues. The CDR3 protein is CATSDADRDNQPQHF. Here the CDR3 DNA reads TGTGCCACCAGTGACGCGGACAGGGACAATCAGCCCCAGCATTTT.

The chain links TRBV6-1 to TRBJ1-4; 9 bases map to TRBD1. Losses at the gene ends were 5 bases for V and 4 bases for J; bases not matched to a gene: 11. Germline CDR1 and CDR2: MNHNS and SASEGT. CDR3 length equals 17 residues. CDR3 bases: TGTGCCAGCAGTCCTAGAAGCTCGGACAGGGGTAATGAAAAACTGTTTTTT. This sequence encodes CASSPRSSDRGNEKLFF.

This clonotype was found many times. The CDR3 DNA is TGTGCCAGCACCCTAACAGGGGCAATAAACAATCAGCCCCAGCATTTT. This gives the protein CASTLTGAINNQPQHF. The V call is TRBV7-8, the J call TRBJ1-5; 7 nucleotides align to TRBD1. The CDR3 runs 16 residues. The V gene end was trimmed by 7 bases and the J gene end by 3 bases; junction bases not matched to a gene: 12. Looked up from germline, CDR1 is SGHVS and CDR2 is FQNEAQ. Together with reference TRBV7-8 and TRBJ1-5, the CDR3 gives the full variable domain: GAGVSQSPRYKVAKRGQDVALRCDPISGHVSLFWYQQALGQGPEFLTYFQNEAQLDKSGLPSDRFFAERPEGSVSTLKIQRTQQEDSAVYLCASTLTGAINNQPQHFGDGTRLSIL.

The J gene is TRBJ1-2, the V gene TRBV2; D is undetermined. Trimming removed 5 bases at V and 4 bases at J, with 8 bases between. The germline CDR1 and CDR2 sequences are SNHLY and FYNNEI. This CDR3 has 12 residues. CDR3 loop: CASSSSPYGYTF. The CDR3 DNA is TGTGCCAGCAGTTCAAGCCCCTATGGCTACACCTTC.

This chain's CDR3 is CASSSEGLLRDEKLFF. In nucleotides, the CDR3 is TGTGCCAGCAGTTCAGAAGGGCTCCTCCGAGATGAAAAACTGTTTTTT. The J gene is TRBJ1-4, the V gene TRBV28, with D uncertain. V dropped 4 bases and J dropped 6 bases, with 18 bases sitting between them. Per the germline V gene, CDR1 is MDHEN and CDR2 is SYDVKM. This CDR3 has 16 residues.

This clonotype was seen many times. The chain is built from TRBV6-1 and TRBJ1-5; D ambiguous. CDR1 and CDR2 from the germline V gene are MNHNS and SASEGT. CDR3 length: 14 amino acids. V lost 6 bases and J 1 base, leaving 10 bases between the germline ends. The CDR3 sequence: CASREGASNQPQHF. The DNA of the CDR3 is TGTGCCAGCAGGGAGGGCGCGAGCAATCAGCCCCAGCATTTT.

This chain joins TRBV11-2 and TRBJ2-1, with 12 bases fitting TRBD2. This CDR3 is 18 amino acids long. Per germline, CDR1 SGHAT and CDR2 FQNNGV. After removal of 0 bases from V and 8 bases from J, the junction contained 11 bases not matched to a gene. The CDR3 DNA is TGTGCCAGCAGCTTAGATCGGACTAGCGGGATTGATTGGGATGAGCAGTTCTTC. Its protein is CASSLDRTSGIDWDEQFF.

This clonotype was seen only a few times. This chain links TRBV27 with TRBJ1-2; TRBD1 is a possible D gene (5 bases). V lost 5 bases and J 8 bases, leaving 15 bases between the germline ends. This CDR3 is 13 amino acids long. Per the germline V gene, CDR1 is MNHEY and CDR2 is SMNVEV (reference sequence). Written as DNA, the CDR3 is TGTGCCAGCAGTCCCCGGACATCTCAAGGCTACACCTTC. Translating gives CASSPRTSQGYTF.

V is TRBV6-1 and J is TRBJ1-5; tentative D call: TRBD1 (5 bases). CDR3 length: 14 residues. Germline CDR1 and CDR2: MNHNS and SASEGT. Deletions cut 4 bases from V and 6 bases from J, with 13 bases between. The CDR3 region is CASSAGTRGQPQHF. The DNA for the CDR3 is TGTGCCAGCAGTGCCGGGACGCGTGGTCAGCCCCAGCATTTT.

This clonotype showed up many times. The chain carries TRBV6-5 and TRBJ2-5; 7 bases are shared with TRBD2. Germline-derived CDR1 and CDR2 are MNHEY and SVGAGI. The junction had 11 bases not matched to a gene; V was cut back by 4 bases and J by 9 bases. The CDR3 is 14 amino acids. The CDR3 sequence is CASSFGTTRGSQYF. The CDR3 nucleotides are TGTGCCAGCAGTTTCGGGACTACCCGAGGGTCCCAGTACTTC.

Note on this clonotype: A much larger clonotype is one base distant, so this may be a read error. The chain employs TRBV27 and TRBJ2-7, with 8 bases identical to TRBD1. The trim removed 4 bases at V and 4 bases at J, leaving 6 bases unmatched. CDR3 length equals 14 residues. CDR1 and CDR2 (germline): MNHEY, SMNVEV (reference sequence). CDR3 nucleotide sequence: TGTGCCAGCAGTTCAAAGAGACAGGGGTACGAGCAGTACTTC. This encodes CASSSKRQGYEQYF.

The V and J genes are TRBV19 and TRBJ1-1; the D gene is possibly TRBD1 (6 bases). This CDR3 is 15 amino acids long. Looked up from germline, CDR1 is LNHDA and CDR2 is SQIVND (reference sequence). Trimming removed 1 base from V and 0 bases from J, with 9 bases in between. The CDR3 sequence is CASSIGQGLNTEAFF. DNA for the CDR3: TGTGCCAGTAGTATAGGCCAGGGGTTGAACACTGAAGCTTTCTTT.

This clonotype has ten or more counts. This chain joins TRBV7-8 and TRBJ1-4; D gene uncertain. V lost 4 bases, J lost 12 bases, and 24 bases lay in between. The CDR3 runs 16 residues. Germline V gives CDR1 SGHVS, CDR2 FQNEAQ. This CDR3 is CASSSRTASPQVQLFF. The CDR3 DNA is TGTGCCAGCAGCTCTAGGACCGCTTCGCCCCAAGTACAACTGTTTTTT.

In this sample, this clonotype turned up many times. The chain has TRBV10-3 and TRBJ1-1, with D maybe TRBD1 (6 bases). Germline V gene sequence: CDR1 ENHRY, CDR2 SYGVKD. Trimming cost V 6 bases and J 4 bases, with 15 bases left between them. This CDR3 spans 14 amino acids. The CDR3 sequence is CAIRPRTEGTEAFF. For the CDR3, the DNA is TGTGCCATCAGGCCCAGGACAGAAGGCACTGAAGCTTTCTTT.

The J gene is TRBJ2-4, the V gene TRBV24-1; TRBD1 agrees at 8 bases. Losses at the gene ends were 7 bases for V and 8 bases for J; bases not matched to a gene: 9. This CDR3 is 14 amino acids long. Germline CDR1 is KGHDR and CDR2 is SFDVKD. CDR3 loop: CATSETGGNHIQYF. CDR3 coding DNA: TGTGCCACCAGCGAAACAGGGGGTAATCACATTCAGTACTTC.

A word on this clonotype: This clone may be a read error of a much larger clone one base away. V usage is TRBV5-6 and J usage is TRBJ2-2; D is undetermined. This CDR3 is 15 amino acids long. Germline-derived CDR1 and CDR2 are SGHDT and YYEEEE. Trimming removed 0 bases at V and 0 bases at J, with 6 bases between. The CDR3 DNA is TGTGCCAGCAGCTTGGTGTCAGCGAACACCGGGGAGCTGTTTTTT. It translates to CASSLVSANTGELFF.

The CDR3 spells CASSLLANEQFF. The CDR3 nucleotides are TGTGCCAGCAGCTTACTGGCCAATGAGCAGTTCTTC. This chain connects TRBV7-8 to TRBJ2-1; D is unclear. The length of the CDR3 is 12 residues. V lost 2 bases and J lost 6, with 5 bases in between. Germline CDR1 reads SGHVS; CDR2 reads FQNEAQ.

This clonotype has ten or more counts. In DNA form, the CDR3 reads TGTGCCAGCAGCTTAGGACAGGGATACAATGAGCAGTTCTTC. Its translation is CASSLGQGYNEQFF. The chain couples TRBV7-2 to TRBJ2-1; 7 positions match TRBD1. V lost 1 base to trimming and J lost 4 bases; unmatched junction nucleotides: 1. CDR3 length: 14 amino acids. Germline values: CDR1 SGHTA, CDR2 FQGNSA.

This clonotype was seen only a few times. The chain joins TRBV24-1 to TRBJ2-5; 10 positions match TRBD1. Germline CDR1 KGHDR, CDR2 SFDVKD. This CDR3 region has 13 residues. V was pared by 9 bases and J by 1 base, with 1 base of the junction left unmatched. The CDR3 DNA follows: TGTGCCACCCGACAGGGGGCCCAAGAGACCCAGTACTTC. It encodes CATRQGAQETQYF.

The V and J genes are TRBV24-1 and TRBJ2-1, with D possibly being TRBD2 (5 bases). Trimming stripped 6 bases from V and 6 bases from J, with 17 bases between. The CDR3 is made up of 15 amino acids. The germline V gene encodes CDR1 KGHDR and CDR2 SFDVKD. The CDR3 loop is CATSPSGVTPNEQFF. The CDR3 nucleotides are TGTGCCACCAGTCCCTCCGGGGTGACACCCAATGAGCAGTTCTTC.

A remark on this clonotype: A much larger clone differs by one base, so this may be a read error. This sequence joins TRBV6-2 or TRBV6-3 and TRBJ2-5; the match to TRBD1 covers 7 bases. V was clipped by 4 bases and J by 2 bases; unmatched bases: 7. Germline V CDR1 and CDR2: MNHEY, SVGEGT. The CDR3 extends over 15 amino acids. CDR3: CASSSSGQPQETQYF. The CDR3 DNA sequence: TGTGCCAGCAGTTCGTCGGGACAGCCGCAAGAGACCCAGTACTTC.